The clone carrying this T cell receptor beta chain came up a few times. Its target is unknown. Every isolated RNA sample was fully reverse transcribed, so sequencing captured expressed TCRB transcripts. Deep immunoSEQ sequencing covered naive, central memory and regulatory T cell samples. Assay used: immunoSEQ multiplex PCR; TCRdb lists only in-frame clones, some missing. The sample carries around 250,000 clones, roughly 21% recorded once. V shed 0 bases and J shed 1 base, with 5 bases lying between them. The length of the CDR3 is 14 residues. Germline V gene sequence: CDR1 MNHEY, CDR2 SMNVEV (reference sequence). This specimen comes from a study of beta chain features in type 1 diabetes. Looking at the study overall: Healthy donors and patients showed comparable age, gender and cell yields.

Whole-study findings and limits: Type 1 diabetes patients had TCRB CDR3s that were shorter (moderately but significantly so) in all four CD4+ subsets. The analysis here could not establish whether HLA type shapes TCRB rearrangement. A pattern of fewer insertions and more deletions at VDJ junctions was seen in type 1 diabetes patients.

The sequenced sample consisted of naive CD4+ T cells from blood. V is TRBV27 and J is TRBJ2-3, with D hard to call. The TCR sequence derives from a woman between 40 and 55 years old with type 1 diabetes. The CDR3 DNA reads as TGTGCCAGCAGTTTATCGACTGGCACAGATACGCAGTATTTT. It encodes CASSLSTGTDTQYF.